Below, 10 T cell receptor beta chains from the same sample are listed, as sequenced in a study of breast tumors, draining lymph nodes, adjacent tissues. Each CDR3 protein is one row after TCRdb ran MiXCR on the multiplex PCR reads. There are about 89,000 distinct CDR3 sequences in the sample; roughly 28% occur only once, and over 8% lies in the top ten. The lymph nodes were axillary draining lymph nodes from breast cancer patients. Material: axillary lymph node tissue. These receptors all come from a female donor with breast cancer. Some clones in this sample may be carry-over from other donors' samples.

This clonotype was detected many times. This chain uses TRBV20-1 with TRBJ1-2, with 7 positions matching TRBD1. J lost 0 bases, V lost 5 bases, and 3 bases had no gene match. Per the germline V gene, CDR1 is DFQATT and CDR2 is SNEGSKA (reference sequence). The CDR3 covers 13 residues. CDR3 nucleotide sequence: TGCAGTGCTCCAGGGGGGACTAACTATGGCTACACCTTC. It encodes CSAPGGTNYGYTF.

Concerning this clonotype: This is likely a read error, given that the CDR3 carries no conserved phenylalanine or tryptophan at its end. The rearrangement uses TRBV7-9 and TRBJ2-7; D is unresolved. The CDR3 loop spans 13 amino acids. Germline loops: CDR1 SEHNR, CDR2 FQNEAQ (reference sequence). V was cut by 5 bases and J by 0 bases, with 8 bases left in between. CDR3 loop: CASSNPPSYEQYC. In nucleotides, the CDR3 is TGTGCCAGCAGCAACCCCCCCTCCTACGAGCAGTACTGT.

A note on this clonotype: A read error is possible here, since a much larger clone lies one base away. The rearrangement uses TRBV20-1 and TRBJ2-5; D call uncertain. This CDR3 contains 12 residues. Germline lookup yields CDR1 DFQATT and CDR2 SNEGSKA (reference sequence). CDR3 bases: TGCAGTGCTAGAGATCTTATGGAGACCCCGTACTTC. Protein: CSARDLMETPYF.

This clonotype has ten or more counts. The genes are TRBV7-2 and TRBJ1-5; 8 bases are shared with TRBD1. CDR1 SGHTA and CDR2 FQGNSA come from the germline V gene. The CDR3 has 14 amino acids. V lost 5 bases, J lost 5 bases, and 5 bases stayed unmatched. The CDR3, as DNA: TGTGCCAGCAGCGAAGACAGGGGATATCAGCCCCAGCATTTT. Translating gives CASSEDRGYQPQHF.

This clonotype was seen a few times. Being one base from a much bigger clone, this may be a read error. The chain uses TRBV3-1 and TRBJ2-7, with 11 bases fitting TRBD1. Germline CDR1 is LGHDT and CDR2 is YNNKEL (reference sequence). The CDR3 contains 18 residues. Written as DNA, the CDR3 is TGTCCCAGCAGCCGTAGCCTAAGCTCCGGGACAGGGGGGGACGAGCAGTACTTC. Translation: CPSSRSLSSGTGGDEQYF.

In this sample, this clonotype turned up many times. The V and J genes are TRBV7-3 and TRBJ2-7; D unclear. This CDR3 comprises 13 residues. Trimming pared 0 bases from V and 6 bases from J, leaving 9 bases between. CDR1 is SGHTA, CDR2 FQGTGA, per germline. CDR3 sequence reads: CASSLTVASEQYF. For the CDR3, the DNA is TGTGCCAGCAGCTTAACAGTTGCTTCCGAGCAGTACTTC. The variable domain in full, with the rest retrieved from reference TRBV7-3 and TRBJ2-7, is GAGVSQTPSNKVTEKGKYVELRCDPISGHTALYWYRQSLGQGPEFLIYFQGTGAADDSGLPNDRFFAVRPEGSVSTLKIQRTERGDSAVYLCASSLTVASEQYFGPGTRLTVT.

This clonotype has a handful of counts. Since a much larger clone is just one base distant, this may be a read error. The chain carries TRBV19 and TRBJ2-1; 7 bases line up with TRBD1. This CDR3 is 17 amino acids long. Looked up from germline, CDR1 is LNHDA and CDR2 is SQIVND (reference sequence). This chain's CDR3 is CASSIDGGQMTYNEQSF. CDR3 sequence (DNA): TGTGCCAGTAGTATAGATGGGGGACAGATGACCTACAATGAGCAGTCCTTC.

Only one count was recorded for this clonotype. This may be a read error: a much more frequent sequence differs by one nucleotide. Since the CDR3 does not end with the conserved phenylalanine or tryptophan, this likely comes from a read error. The chain employs TRBV11-1 and TRBJ1-1, with no clear D. The CDR3 runs to 14 residues. Germline V CDR1 and CDR2: SGHAT, FQDESV (reference sequence). The ends were cut back, 6 bases at V and 0 bases at J, with 11 bases in the middle. The CDR3 spells CASRVGSVNTEAFL. DNA for the CDR3: TGTGCCAGCAGGGTCGGGTCGGTGAACACTGAAGCTTTCCTT.

This clonotype occurred many times. This rearrangement joins TRBV6-5 to TRBJ1-5, with 7 bases that match TRBD1. V trimming: 6 bases; J trimming: 0 bases; junction bases outside the gene matches: 2. Germline V gene data show CDR1 as MNHEY and CDR2 as SVGAGI. CDR3 length equals 14 residues. The CDR3 DNA is TGTGCCAGCAGCCACAGGGGTAGCAATCAGCCCCAGCATTTT. The encoded protein is CASSHRGSNQPQHF.

In this sample, this clonotype turned up many times. The chain combines TRBV27 with TRBJ2-7, with D tentatively TRBD1 (6 bases). The germline V and J ends were trimmed by 6 bases and 0 bases, with 15 bases remaining between them. Germline CDR1 MNHEY, CDR2 SMNVEV (reference sequence). CDR3 length: 15 amino acids. The DNA for the CDR3 is TGTGCCAGCAGCCGTGACAGGAAGGTCTCCTACGAGCAGTACTTC. Its protein is CASSRDRKVSYEQYF.